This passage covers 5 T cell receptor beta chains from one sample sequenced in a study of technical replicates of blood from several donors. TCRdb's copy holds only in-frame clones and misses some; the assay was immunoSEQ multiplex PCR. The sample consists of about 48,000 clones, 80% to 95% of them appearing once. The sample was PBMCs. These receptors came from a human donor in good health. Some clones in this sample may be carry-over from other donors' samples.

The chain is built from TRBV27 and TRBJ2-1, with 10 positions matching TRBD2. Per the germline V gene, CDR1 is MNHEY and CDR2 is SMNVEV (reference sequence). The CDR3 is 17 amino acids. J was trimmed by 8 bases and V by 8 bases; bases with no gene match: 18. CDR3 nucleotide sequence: TGTGCCAGCTCCCCACCCCATCTAGCGGGAGTTCTGTATGAGCAGTTCTTC. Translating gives CASSPPHLAGVLYEQFF.

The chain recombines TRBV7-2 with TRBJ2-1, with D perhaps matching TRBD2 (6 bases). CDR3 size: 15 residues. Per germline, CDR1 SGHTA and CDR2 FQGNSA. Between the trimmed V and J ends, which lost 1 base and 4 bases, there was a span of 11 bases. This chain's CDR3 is CASSLGASVYNEQFF. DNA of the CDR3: TGTGCCAGCAGCTTAGGGGCTAGCGTATACAATGAGCAGTTCTTC.

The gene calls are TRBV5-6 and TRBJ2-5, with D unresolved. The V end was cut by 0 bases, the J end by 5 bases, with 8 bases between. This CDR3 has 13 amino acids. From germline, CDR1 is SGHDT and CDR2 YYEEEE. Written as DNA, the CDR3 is TGTGCCAGCAGCTTGGATAGCTTGGAGACCCAGTACTTC. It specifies CASSLDSLETQYF.

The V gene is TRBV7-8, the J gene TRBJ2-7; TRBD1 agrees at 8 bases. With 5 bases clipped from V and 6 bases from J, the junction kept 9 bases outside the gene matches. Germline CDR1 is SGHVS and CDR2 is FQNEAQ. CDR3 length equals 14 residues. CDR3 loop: CASSVVGQGGEQYF. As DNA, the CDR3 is TGTGCCAGCAGCGTAGTCGGACAGGGCGGCGAGCAGTACTTC.

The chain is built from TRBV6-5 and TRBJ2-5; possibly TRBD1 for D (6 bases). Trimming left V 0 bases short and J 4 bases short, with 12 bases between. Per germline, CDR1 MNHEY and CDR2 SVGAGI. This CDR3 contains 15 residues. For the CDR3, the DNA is TGTGCCAGCAGTTACTCGAGGGTGGGGGCAGAGACCCAGTACTTC. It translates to CASSYSRVGAETQYF.